Sequencing of this TCR beta chain was carried out in a study of post-analysis software for immune sequencing data. V dropped 5 bases and J dropped 7; count of bases not matched to a gene: 8. The CDR3 loop spans 15 amino acids. The V gene's germline CDR1 is KGHSH and CDR2 LQKENI. Remarks on this clonotype: Its antigen is undetermined.

Unique-molecular-identifier-tagged TCR beta cDNA libraries were used. TCRdb redid the calling of the PCR reads with MiXCR, one entry per CDR3 protein. This sample yields a few hundred thousand distinct CDR3 sequences, of which 30% to 40% are seen a single time; around 6.1% belongs to the top ten. Study outcomes and limitations: Patients carried five TRBV segments more frequently than controls did, and TRBV5-6, TRBV5-1 and TRBV20-1 were among them. When compared against controls, multiple sclerosis patients showed significantly lower normalized Chao1 diversity. Clustering by F measure revealed strong co-clustering among samples prepared together in one batch.

The gene calls are TRBV18 and TRBJ1-6, with 7 nucleotides matching TRBD1. This clonotype was sampled from a girl aged 2-17 years with multiple sclerosis. Sequenced sample: blood. The CDR3 spells CASSSTTGINSPLHF. CDR3 sequence (DNA): TGTGCCAGCTCATCTACGACAGGGATAAATTCACCCCTCCACTTT.